The text below deals with one TCR beta chain. The data were obtained in a study of blood T cell repertoires in COVID-19. Turning to the study itself: The United States, Italy and Spain were the sources of the acute and convalescent COVID-19 samples.

Authors' data handling: Amplification from reference gene primers served as the basis for estimated nucleated cell counts. Sequenced by immunoSEQ multiplex PCR; TCRdb stores in-frame clones only, minus some. The V and J calls and clone size were taken over from that table, and D and trimming were inferred from the DNA. Seen here are roughly 200,000 clones, 75% to 90% observed once, and the top ten hold around 7%. The CDR3 has 16 amino acids. This chain uses TRBV1 with TRBJ2-7; the D segment call TRBD2 is taken from the table without a DNA check. TRBV1 counts as a pseudogene. Input material: peripheral blood. The receptor comes from a middle-aged man with acute or convalescent COVID-19. The CDR3 DNA follows: TGCACCAGCAGCCAAGATGGCGGGGGGCCCCTCGGGGAGCAGTACTTC. Encoded protein: CTSSQDGGGPLGEQYF.